Below, 25 T cell receptor beta chains from the same sample are listed, as sequenced in a study of control samples from healthy donors and cancer patients. Clones were sequenced by immunoSEQ multiplex PCR, and TCRdb holds only the in-frame ones, with some missing. This repertoire shows 150,000 to 200,000 clones, 90% to 95% found once; its top ten account for roughly 1.6%. The sample was blood. These receptors were taken from a woman in her twenties or thirties in good health.

The chain has TRBV2 and TRBJ1-2; D gene unclear. Germline V CDR1 and CDR2: SNHLY, FYNNEI. V lost 7 bases and J 4 bases, leaving 4 bases between the germline ends. There are 10 residues in the CDR3. As DNA, the CDR3 is TGTGCCAGCACCAGCTATGGCTACACCTTC. It specifies CASTSYGYTF.

This clone was seen only once. The chain is built from TRBV27 and TRBJ1-5, with D maybe TRBD1 (6 bases). The CDR3 contains 16 residues. Trimming removed 1 base from V and 0 bases from J, with 10 bases in between. Germline V gene data show CDR1 as MNHEY and CDR2 as SMNVEV (reference sequence). Here the CDR3 reads CASSLWGADSNQPQHF. The DNA of the CDR3 is TGTGCCAGCAGTTTATGGGGGGCCGATAGCAATCAGCCCCAGCATTTT.

The chain joins TRBV4-1 to TRBJ1-3, with 12 positions matching TRBD1. The CDR3 loop spans 19 amino acids. The trim removed 5 bases at V and 0 bases at J, leaving 11 bases unmatched. From germline, CDR1 is MGHRA and CDR2 YSYEKL. CDR3 loop: CASSKTTGQGATSGNTIYF. Written as DNA, the CDR3 is TGCGCCAGCAGCAAAACTACGGGACAGGGGGCAACCTCTGGAAACACCATATATTTT.

The chain links TRBV6-4 to TRBJ2-3, with 10 bases fitting TRBD2. V dropped 5 bases and J dropped 4; count of bases not matched to a gene: 3. The germline CDR1 and CDR2 sequences are MRHNA and SNTAGT. The CDR3 extends over 14 amino acids. The CDR3 DNA reads TGTGCCAGCAGTCGAGCGGGGGGGGCAGATACGCAGTATTTT. Its translation is CASSRAGGADTQYF.

The rearrangement uses TRBV29-1 and TRBJ1-2; tentative D call: TRBD1 (6 bases). V was shortened by 4 bases and J by 4 bases, with 13 bases between the two germline ends. This CDR3 has 13 residues. Per germline, CDR1 SQVTM and CDR2 ANQGSEA. CDR3 loop: CSVGVGGAYGYTF. CDR3 DNA sequence: TGCAGCGTTGGGGTAGGGGGGGCCTATGGCTACACCTTC.

This clone was picked up one time. The chain is built from TRBV7-2 and TRBJ1-5; a possible D gene is TRBD1 (6 bases). Germline CDR1 and CDR2: SGHTA and FQGNSA. The CDR3 runs 17 residues. Trimming stripped 3 bases from V and 0 bases from J, with 15 bases between. Here the CDR3 reads CASSFGGTSYSNQPQHF. The CDR3 coding sequence is TGTGCCAGCAGCTTTGGCGGGACATCTTATAGCAATCAGCCCCAGCATTTT.

This chain connects TRBV12-3 or TRBV12-4 to TRBJ1-2, with a possible D match to TRBD1 (5 bases). V gave up 3 bases and J gave up 4 bases, with 9 bases separating them. The CDR3 is made up of 13 amino acids. In DNA form, the CDR3 reads TGTGCCAGCAGTTTGGGTAGGGGCTATGGCTACACCTTC. Protein product: CASSLGRGYGYTF.

V is TRBV15 and J is TRBJ2-2, with 13 nucleotides matching TRBD2. The CDR3 contains 16 residues. The germline V gene has CDR1 LNHNV and CDR2 YYDKDF (reference sequence). The V segment lost 4 bases and the J segment 7 bases; nucleotides outside the gene matches: 6. CDR3 residues: CATSIGLAGVNGELFF. DNA of the CDR3: TGTGCCACCAGCATAGGACTAGCGGGAGTTAACGGGGAGCTGTTTTTT.

The chain joins TRBV5-8 to TRBJ1-2; 10 bases match TRBD1. CDR3 size: 15 residues. Unmatched junction bases numbered 1, after V lost 0 bases and J lost 2 bases. The germline gives CDR1 SGHTS, CDR2 YDEGEE. The CDR3 loop is CASSLGQGANYGYTF. Here the CDR3 DNA reads TGTGCCAGCAGCTTGGGACAGGGGGCGAACTATGGCTACACCTTC.

The V call is TRBV4-2, the J call TRBJ2-7; D is unresolved. V was shortened by 1 base and J by 1 base, with 8 bases between the two germline ends. The germline gives CDR1 LGHNA, CDR2 YNFKEQ. The CDR3 extends over 14 amino acids. Here the CDR3 reads CASSQGGGSYEQYF. In DNA form, the CDR3 reads TGTGCCAGCAGCCAAGGAGGCGGATCCTACGAGCAGTACTTC.

This clone was seen just once. The same CDR3 also results from other DNA sequences found in this sample. The rearrangement joins TRBV7-9 to TRBJ2-3; 8 bases are shared with TRBD2. The J segment lost 3 bases and the V segment lost 5 bases, leaving 4 bases of the junction unmatched. Germline loops: CDR1 SEHNR, CDR2 FQNEAQ (reference sequence). This CDR3 contains 14 residues. The CDR3: CASSPGTSTDTQYF. The CDR3 DNA reads as TGTGCCAGCAGCCCCGGGACTAGTACAGATACGCAGTATTTT.

This clone has only a few counts. The chain uses TRBV6-4 and TRBJ1-2; 7 positions agree with TRBD1. The CDR3 is made up of 12 amino acids. Trimming cost V 5 bases and J 6 bases; bases outside gene matches: 3. In germline, CDR1 is MRHNA, CDR2 SNTAGT. The CDR3 nucleotides are TGTGCCAGCAGTTGGACAGGAGATGGCTACACCTTC. This gives the protein CASSWTGDGYTF.

V is TRBV5-6 and J is TRBJ2-1; 10 nucleotides line up with TRBD2. J gave up 1 base and V 0 bases, and 1 base lay outside the gene matches. There are 16 residues in the CDR3. Germline V gene lookup returns CDR1 SGHDT and CDR2 YYEEEE. This CDR3 is CASSLGSGRSYNEQFF. The CDR3 coding sequence is TGTGCCAGCAGCTTGGGTAGCGGGAGGTCCTACAATGAGCAGTTCTTC.

This chain links TRBV2 with TRBJ2-2, with a tentative D call TRBD1 (6 bases). Germline V gives CDR1 SNHLY, CDR2 FYNNEI. The CDR3 has 15 amino acids. V gave up 4 bases and J gave up 0 bases, with 9 bases separating them. CDR3 in DNA: TGTGCCAGCAGTGGCCAGGGGACGAACACCGGGGAGCTGTTTTTT. Amino acids: CASSGQGTNTGELFF.

V gene TRBV28 combines with J gene TRBJ1-5; D might be TRBD1 (5 bases). With 6 bases removed from V and 3 bases from J, the gap between germline ends came to 9 bases. The CDR3 spans 13 residues. CDR1 is MDHEN and CDR2 is SYDVKM in the germline V gene. The CDR3 region has the DNA TGTGCCAGCAGCCGGGACCTCAATCAGCCCCAGCATTTT. Translating it yields CASSRDLNQPQHF.

CDR3 region: CSVEAPSGITDTQYF. The CDR3 DNA follows: TGCAGCGTTGAAGCTCCTAGCGGAATCACAGATACGCAGTATTTT. The V call is TRBV29-1, the J call TRBJ2-3; the match to TRBD2 covers 7 bases. Germline lookup yields CDR1 SQVTM and CDR2 ANQGSEA. The CDR3 is made up of 15 amino acids. V dropped 1 base and J dropped 2; count of bases not matched to a gene: 6.

The chain uses TRBV6-5 and TRBJ1-2; the D is unclear. Germline-derived CDR1 and CDR2 are MNHEY and SVGAGI. Trimming stripped 2 bases from V and 2 bases from J, with 9 bases between. The CDR3 runs 14 residues. The CDR3 nucleotides read TGTGCCAGCAGTTACCGGGAGACGAACTATGGCTACACCTTC. Its translation: CASSYRETNYGYTF.

Here the CDR3 DNA reads TGTGCCAGCAAGATAAGCGGGGGGGCCAATGAGCAGTTCTTC. Protein product: CASKISGGANEQFF. J is TRBJ2-1 and V is TRBV6-4, with 10 bases lining up with TRBD2. Germline-derived CDR1 and CDR2 are MRHNA and SNTAGT. V shed 7 bases, J shed 6 bases, and the junction held 6 bases outside the gene matches. The CDR3 runs 14 residues.

This clone was detected once. The DNA of the CDR3 is TGCGCCAGCAGCCGGGACAGGGGGAACTATGGCTACACCTTC. It yields the protein CASSRDRGNYGYTF. The rearrangement uses TRBV5-1 and TRBJ1-2; 11 positions agree with TRBD1. The V and J ends lost 4 bases and 2 bases, in that order; junction bases with no gene match: 1. The CDR3 runs 14 residues. The germline V gene encodes CDR1 SGHRS and CDR2 YFSETQ.

The chain couples TRBV6-6 to TRBJ2-7; D gene unclear. The length of the CDR3 is 14 residues. Trimming removed 2 bases at V and 2 bases at J, with 10 bases between. Germline CDR1 MNHNY, CDR2 SVGAGI (reference sequence). The DNA for the CDR3 is TGTGCCAGCAGTTACGAGGACGGCACCTACGAGCAGTACTTC. Translating it yields CASSYEDGTYEQYF.

V gene TRBV12-3 or TRBV12-4 combines with J gene TRBJ1-2, with D hard to call. V was clipped by 5 bases and J by 4 bases, with 8 bases between them. CDR3 length equals 12 residues. The CDR3 sequence is CASSATPYGYTF. The CDR3 DNA follows: TGTGCCAGCAGTGCAACACCCTATGGCTACACCTTC.

The genes are TRBV18 and TRBJ2-3; D remains ambiguous. Trimming removed 6 bases at V and 3 bases at J, with 10 bases between. The CDR3 has 13 residues. Germline CDR1 and CDR2: KGHSH and LQKENI. The CDR3 here is CASSPSITDTQYF. The CDR3 DNA sequence: TGTGCCAGCTCGCCCTCCATAACAGATACGCAGTATTTT. The full variable domain, rest sourced from reference TRBV18 and TRBJ2-3, is NAGVMQNPRHLVRRRGQEARLRCSPMKGHSHVYWYRQLPEEGLKFMVYLQKENIIDESGMPKERFSAEFPKEGPSILRIQQVVRGDSAAYFCASSPSITDTQYFGPGTRLTVL.

This chain joins TRBV7-9 and TRBJ1-1; 9 positions match TRBD1. Trimming removed 1 base from V and 4 bases from J; junction bases left unmatched: 10. The CDR3 sequence is 17 residues long. Looked up from germline, CDR1 is SEHNR and CDR2 is FQNEAQ (reference sequence). The CDR3 here is CASSLVTGTGWVTEAFF. The CDR3 DNA reads as TGTGCCAGCAGCTTAGTAACCGGGACAGGGTGGGTCACTGAAGCTTTCTTT.

V gene TRBV6-1 combines with J gene TRBJ1-5, with TRBD1 as a possible D gene (6 bases). Germline V gene data show CDR1 as MNHNS and CDR2 as SASEGT. The CDR3 totals 14 residues. The V end lost 1 base, the J end lost 7 bases, and 11 bases lay between the germline ends. The CDR3 DNA sequence: TGTGCCAGCAGTGAAGGCCAGGGGAACCAGCCCCAGCATTTT. As protein: CASSEGQGNQPQHF.

This clone was seen just once. V usage is TRBV6-6 and J usage is TRBJ1-2, with TRBD1 matching over 8 bases. CDR3 length equals 13 residues. Germline V gene data show CDR1 as MNHNY and CDR2 as SVGAGI (reference sequence). V gave up 2 bases and J gave up 4 bases; unmatched junction bases: 0. For the CDR3, the DNA is TGTGCCAGCAGTTACACAGGGGGCTATGGCTACACCTTC. This codes for CASSYTGGYGYTF.